Sequencing of this TCR beta chain was carried out in a study of shared clonotypes between healthy human individuals. In germline, CDR1 is MDHEN, CDR2 SYDVKM. The CDR3 sequence is 14 residues long. The ends were cut back, 6 bases at V and 4 bases at J, with 13 bases in the middle. Positive CCR7 selection of CD45RO-negative cells yielded the naive CD8 cells, and terminally differentiated effector memory CD45RA+ cells were excluded. Study findings and constraints: The sole specimen, blood, was sampled, and tissue repertoires likely differ.

Repertoires were generated with immunoSEQ multiplex PCR, while TCRdb's copy carries only in-frame clones and drops some. The sample holds nearly 600,000 clones, around 95% seen once. Turning to this clone: Its target is unknown.

The TCR originated in a woman in her twenties or thirties in good health. The sequencing sample was made of naive CD8+ T cells sorted from blood. This chain connects TRBV28 to TRBJ2-1, with D perhaps TRBD1 (5 bases). The CDR3 loop is CASSLSTAYNEQFF. The CDR3, as DNA: TGTGCCAGCAGCCTGTCGACAGCTTACAATGAGCAGTTCTTC.